Detailed here is one T cell receptor (beta chain). Its matching antigen is unknown. The record originates from a study of T cell responses to AZD1222 COVID-19 vaccine. Study-level findings and limits: Unmutated variant regions reportedly attract nearly half of all spike-specific TCRs. Spike-specific TCR repertoires showed rising breadth and depth after two AZD1222 doses. Donors were chiefly white British, with a greater number of females, and clonal diversity was perhaps underestimated.

Sequenced by immunoSEQ multiplex PCR; TCRdb stores in-frame clones only, minus some. The sample lists 150,000 to 200,000 clones, more than 80% seen once, with around 5.8% in the top ten. The CDR3 extends over 13 amino acids. Trimming took 3 bases from V and 7 from J; bases not matched to a gene: 4. The receptor was derived from an adult in good health. This chain connects TRBV12-3 or TRBV12-4 to TRBJ2-3; 7 nucleotides agree with TRBD2. Here the sequenced sample was peripheral blood, taken on day 0 of AZD1222 vaccination. This CDR3 reads CASSFGGGYTQYF. The CDR3 region has the DNA TGTGCCAGCAGTTTTGGGGGGGGATATACGCAGTATTTT.